This T cell receptor beta chain was captured by sequencing in a study of T-cell reconstitution after alpha-beta-depleted transplantation in children. General observations from the study: Newly generated T cells supplied most T-cell counts and diversity one year post-transplant. The study traced high day-60 TCRbeta diversity in some patients to surviving recipient T cells and thymic progenitors. Several hundred graft clones that had expanded were reportedly the source of alpha-beta T cells about two months after transplant.

Germline values: CDR1 MNHEY, CDR2 SVGEGT. The CDR3 has 14 residues. Germline trimming cut 6 bases from V and 4 bases from J; bases unmatched to any gene: 6. This clonotype was found a few times. Antigen specificity is unknown. Unique molecular identifiers were used to barcode this TCRbeta library. TCRdb re-called the PCR reads through MiXCR, storing one row per CDR3 protein. The sample consists of about 340,000 distinct CDR3 sequences, 15% to 20% of them appearing once. The clonotype comes from a male patient between 2 and 10 years old who had a stem cell transplant for acute lymphoblastic leukemia, so the T cells may come from the graft donor. The chain carries TRBV6-2 or TRBV6-3 and TRBJ2-1, with TRBD2 identical over 7 bases. Source: PBMCs, mostly from graft donor cells, taken 360 days after TCRalphabeta/CD19-depleted stem cell transplant. The CDR3 is CASSAGTTYNEQFF. The CDR3, as DNA: TGTGCCAGCAGCGCCGGGACTACGTACAATGAGCAGTTCTTC.